These T cell receptor beta chains were read from a single sample in a study of CD8 T cells in Susac syndrome. Each CDR3 protein is one row after TCRdb ran MiXCR on the immunoSEQ multiplex PCR reads. The data hold under 90,000 distinct CDR3 sequences, with 93% observed a single time. Sequencing was done on a sample of CD4+ T cells from PBMCs. The receptors stem from a human donor with Susac syndrome. The CDR3 runs from the conserved cysteine through the conserved F or W. The order of the fields is clone size, D gene, J gene, CDR3 length, V gene, CDR3 DNA, CDR3 protein. A D gene is named only where the DNA matches it firmly. The size entry is marked missing in some rows and otherwise reads once, few, many or a size class.

>NA|NA|TRBJ1-1|16|TRBV6-5
TGTGCCAGCAGTTCCCGACCGACTCGAAAGGGGACTGAAGCTTTCTTT
CASSSRPTRKGTEAFF
>NA|TRBD2|TRBJ2-7|15|TRBV27
TGTGCCAGCAGGACCATGGGGGGGAAGAAAGTCGAGCAGTACTTC
CASRTMGGKKVEQYF
>NA|NA|TRBJ2-1|13|TRBV7-2
TGTGCCAGCAGCTTATTTGTGACGACTGAGCAGTTCTTC
CASSLFVTTEQFF
>NA|TRBD1|TRBJ1-1|17|TRBV6-5
TGTGCCAGCAGTTACTCGGGGACAGGGACAATGAACACTGAAGCTTTCTTT
CASSYSGTGTMNTEAFF
>NA|NA|TRBJ1-1|11|TRBV29-1
TGCAGCGTGTCCCCGGACAGTGAAGCTTTCTTT
CSVSPDSEAFF
>NA|TRBD1|TRBJ2-1|17|TRBV27
TGTGCCAGCAGACGGACAGGGAGCGCTAGCTCCTACAATGAGCAGTTCTTC
CASRRTGSASSYNEQFF
>NA|TRBD2|TRBJ2-1|17|TRBV28
TGTGCCAGCAGTTTATACGGCGGGAGGGCCAGATACAATGAGCAGTTCTTC
CASSLYGGRARYNEQFF
>once|NA|TRBJ2-5|17|TRBV9
TGTGCCAGCAGCGTAGGATTAAGGGCAGGGATCCAAGAGACCCAGTACTTC
CASSVGLRAGIQETQYF
>NA|NA|TRBJ1-4|15|TRBV5-8
TGTGCCAGCAGTCAAATGTTAGCAGGAGGGGAAAAACTGTTTTTT
CASSQMLAGGEKLFF
>NA|TRBD2|TRBJ2-2|16|TRBV6-2/TRBV6-3
TGTGCCAGCACCCTGGGACTAGCGGGAGTTACCGGGGAGCTGTTTTTT
CASTLGLAGVTGELFF
>NA|TRBD2|TRBJ2-7|16|TRBV15
TGTGCCACCAGCAGAGGAGCGACGGGAGGGCCCTACGAGCAGTACTTC
CATSRGATGGPYEQYF
>NA|NA|TRBJ1-2|13|TRBV7-3
TGTGCCAGCAGCGTTCAAGGGGGGACTGGCTACACCTTC
CASSVQGGTGYTF
>once|NA|TRBJ2-7|12|TRBV5-6
TGTGCCAGCAGCTTGGACAGGGCCGAGCAGTACTTC
CASSLDRAEQYF
>once|NA|TRBJ2-7|13|TRBV18
TGTGCCAGCTCACCAAGGGAGAGGGGCGAGCAGTACTTC
CASSPRERGEQYF
>NA|NA|TRBJ2-1|14|TRBV12-3/TRBV12-4
TGTGCCAGCAGCTCCCGGGTGAAAAACAATGAGCAGTTCTTC
CASSSRVKNNEQFF
>NA|TRBD1|TRBJ1-2|15|TRBV7-8
TGTGCCAGCACCAACCTCGACAGGGCCAGATCTGGCTACACCTTC
CASTNLDRARSGYTF
>once|TRBD1|TRBJ1-2|17|TRBV29-1
TGCAGCGTTGGAGCCCGGGGACAGGGGGTACTTAACTATGGCTACACCTTC
CSVGARGQGVLNYGYTF
>once|NA|TRBJ1-1|15|TRBV5-4
TGTGCCAGCAGCCGCCCTAAATCCTCGAACACTGAAGCTTTCTTT
CASSRPKSSNTEAFF
>NA|TRBD2|TRBJ2-3|17|TRBV3-1
TGTGCCAGCAGCCAAGAAACTAGCGGGGGGCGCACAGATACGCAGTATTTT
CASSQETSGGRTDTQYF
>NA|NA|TRBJ1-6|15|TRBV7-2
TGTGCCAGCAGCTTATCAACATCCTATAATTCACCCCTCCACTTT
CASSLSTSYNSPLHF